Each of the 30 T cell receptor beta chains below was sequenced from the same sample in a study of radiation and T cells in renal cell carcinoma. The data were produced by immunoSEQ multiplex PCR, yet TCRdb's version contains in-frame clones alone and is incomplete. The profile shows approximately 90,000 clones, 85% of them singletons. Noted time point: blood 4 weeks post-SBRT, at nephrectomy. Treatment here: 15 Gy SBRT to primary tumor, nephrectomy 4 weeks later. The starting material was blood, obtained from a patient whose treatment included radiotherapy and nephrectomy. Receptor source: a man aged 50-60 years with renal cell carcinoma.

Only a few counts were recorded for this clone. This rearrangement joins TRBV30 to TRBJ1-6; D perhaps matches TRBD1 (5 bases). Trimming left V 0 bases short and J 7 bases short, with 7 bases between. Germline lookup yields CDR1 GTSNPN and CDR2 SVGIG (reference sequence). The CDR3 length is 13 residues. In DNA, the CDR3 is TGTGCCTGGAGTGTGTGGGGCAATTCACCCCTCCACTTT. Protein product: CAWSVWGNSPLHF.

The chain recombines TRBV21-1 with TRBJ2-7; the table gives TRBD2 as D, unverified against the DNA. TRBV21-1 is marked as a pseudogene. The CDR3 extends over 18 amino acids. The CDR3 loop reads CASLANRLGGKSPHEQYF. CDR3 in DNA: TGTGCCAGCCTAGCAAATAGGCTCGGCGGGAAAAGCCCCCACGAGCAGTACTTC.

The chain links TRBV6-5 to TRBJ2-2, with D perhaps assigned TRBD1 or TRBD2 (5 bases each). CDR1 and CDR2 (germline): MNHEY, SVGAGI. Trimming removed 2 bases from V and 6 bases from J, with 7 bases in between. This CDR3 is built from 13 residues. CDR3 sequence reads: CASSYGGAGELFF. DNA of the CDR3: TGTGCCAGCAGTTACGGGGGAGCCGGGGAGCTGTTTTTT.

V gene TRBV2 combines with J gene TRBJ2-7; the match to TRBD2 covers 7 bases. This CDR3 is built from 15 residues. Per the germline V gene, CDR1 is SNHLY and CDR2 is FYNNEI. With V trimmed by 7 bases and J by 2 bases, 11 bases remained unmatched. CDR3 coding DNA: TGTGCCAGCAACCTAGGACTAGTGCCCACCTACGAGCAGTACTTC. This gives the protein CASNLGLVPTYEQYF.

The chain uses TRBV29-1 and TRBJ1-4; the match to TRBD1 covers 8 bases. There are 14 residues in the CDR3. From germline, CDR1 is SQVTM and CDR2 ANQGSEA. Trimming cost V 2 bases and J 7 bases; bases outside gene matches: 6. CDR3 protein: CSVEQTGVVEKLFF. The CDR3 DNA reads as TGCAGCGTTGAACAGACAGGGGTTGTTGAAAAACTGTTTTTT.

This chain joins TRBV21-1 and TRBJ1-4. TRBV21-1 counts as a pseudogene. The CDR3 loop spans 17 amino acids. The CDR3 here is CASNPTEGVGRIGKLFF. For the CDR3, the DNA is TGTGCCAGCAACCCCACGGAGGGGGTGGGCAGGATTGGGAAACTGTTTTTT.

The chain combines TRBV7-9 with TRBJ1-4; maybe TRBD1 (5 bases). Germline V lookup: CDR1 SEHNR, CDR2 FQNEAQ (reference sequence). V was shortened by 3 bases and J by 3 bases, with 8 bases between the two germline ends. CDR3 length: 14 residues. The CDR3: CASSLAGANEKLFF. CDR3 bases: TGTGCCAGCAGCTTGGCGGGGGCTAATGAAAAACTGTTTTTT.

The chain employs TRBV29-1 and TRBJ2-5, with D perhaps TRBD2 (6 bases). In germline, CDR1 is SQVTM, CDR2 ANQGSEA. This CDR3 spans 13 amino acids. Trimming left V 6 bases short and J 7 bases short, with 18 bases between. DNA for the CDR3: TGCAGCGTCGAGGGACTCCCCCTGGGGACCCAGTACTTC. Translating gives CSVEGLPLGTQYF.

The rearrangement joins TRBV5-6 to TRBJ1-4; D is undetermined. Between the trimmed V and J ends, which lost 0 bases and 8 bases, there was a span of 20 bases. The CDR3 covers 17 residues. The germline V gene has CDR1 SGHDT and CDR2 YYEEEE. DNA for the CDR3: TGTGCCAGCAGCTTGGATCCAGGAGGAGCATTGAAAGAAAAACTGTTTTTT. It codes for CASSLDPGGALKEKLFF.

The chain carries TRBV29-1 and TRBJ2-7, with unresolved D. Germline V gene data show CDR1 as SQVTM and CDR2 as ANQGSEA. Trimming took 6 bases from V and 2 from J, leaving 8 bases between them. The CDR3 sequence is 11 residues long. The CDR3 region has the DNA TGCAGCGTCAAGGACGCCTACGAGCAGTACTTC. This gives the protein CSVKDAYEQYF.

Only one count was recorded for this clone. The CDR3 DNA reads TGTGCCAGCAGCATGGGCGGGGCGGGCAATGAGCAGTTCTTC. This sequence encodes CASSMGGAGNEQFF. The chain recombines TRBV11-1 with TRBJ2-1, with a possible D match to TRBD2 (6 bases). The CDR3 has 14 residues. V lost 5 bases and J lost 6, with 14 bases in between. Per the germline V gene, CDR1 is SGHAT and CDR2 is FQDESV (reference sequence). Filled out from reference TRBV11-1 and TRBJ2-1, the complete variable domain reads EAEVAQSPRYKITEKSQAVAFWCDPISGHATLYWYRQILGQGPELLVQFQDESVVDDSQLPKDRFSAERLKGVDSTLKIQPAELGDSAMYLCASSMGGAGNEQFFGPGTRLTVL.

This chain links TRBV5-1 with TRBJ1-1, with 8 nucleotides matching TRBD1. The germline CDR1 and CDR2 sequences are SGHRS and YFSETQ. The CDR3 covers 15 residues. Trimming at V came to 2 bases and at J to 1 base, leaving 4 bases not matched to a gene. CDR3 nucleotides: TGCGCCAGCAGCTTTAAACAGGGGGAGAACACTGAAGCTTTCTTT. Its protein is CASSFKQGENTEAFF.

The genes are TRBV30 and TRBJ1-1, with D perhaps TRBD1 (6 bases). Per the germline V gene, CDR1 is GTSNPN and CDR2 is SVGIG (reference sequence). This CDR3 region has 13 residues. V was cut by 5 bases and J by 0 bases, with 10 bases left in between. CDR3 sequence reads: CAWDQGMNTEAFF. The CDR3 DNA follows: TGTGCCTGGGATCAGGGGATGAACACTGAAGCTTTCTTT.

This clone came up once. This rearrangement joins TRBV4-3 to TRBJ1-1; 8 bases are a match to TRBD1. This CDR3 has 17 residues. Trimming at V came to 1 base and at J to 4 bases, leaving 11 bases not matched to a gene. Germline CDR1 is LGHNA and CDR2 is YSLEER. CDR3 bases: TGCGCCAGCAGCCAAGGTCGGGGACAGGCGGGTAGCACTGAAGCTTTCTTT. It encodes CASSQGRGQAGSTEAFF.

The chain uses TRBV30 and TRBJ2-3; 10 bases map to TRBD2. With 0 bases clipped from V and 2 bases from J, the junction kept 5 bases outside the gene matches. Germline lookup yields CDR1 GTSNPN and CDR2 SVGIG (reference sequence). The length of the CDR3 is 16 residues. The CDR3 DNA reads TGTGCCTGGAGTGTGCCTAGCGGGAGTTTCACAGATACGCAGTATTTT. This translates into CAWSVPSGSFTDTQYF.

The genes are TRBV9 and TRBJ2-2; 7 bases fit TRBD1. This CDR3 contains 15 residues. Looked up from germline, CDR1 is SGDLS and CDR2 is YYNGEE. The J segment lost 5 bases and the V segment lost 3 bases, leaving 7 bases of the junction unmatched. DNA for the CDR3: TGTGCCAGCAGCGGTAAGACAGGGTGGACCGGGGAGCTGTTTTTT. This encodes CASSGKTGWTGELFF. Full variable domain (missing parts from reference TRBV9 and TRBJ2-2): DSGVTQTPKHLITATGQRVTLRCSPRSGDLSVYWYQQSLDQGLQFLIQYYNGEERAKGNILERFSAQQFPDLHSELNLSSLELGDSALYFCASSGKTGWTGELFFGEGSRLTVL.

The chain employs TRBV6-1 and TRBJ1-3; D ambiguous. The germline CDR1 and CDR2 sequences are MNHNS and SASEGT. The CDR3 is made up of 16 amino acids. Trimming cost V 2 bases and J 0 bases, with 11 bases left between them. The CDR3 DNA follows: TGTGCCAGCAGTGAATATCGAAGCCGCTCTGGAAACACCATATATTTT. This codes for CASSEYRSRSGNTIYF.

J is TRBJ2-7 and V is TRBV5-1, with D maybe TRBD2 (6 bases). V dropped 4 bases and J dropped 0 bases, with 14 bases sitting between them. Germline CDR1 reads SGHRS; CDR2 reads YFSETQ. The CDR3 runs to 15 residues. This chain's CDR3 is CASSPRGALSYEQYF. DNA for the CDR3: TGCGCCAGCAGCCCTCGCGGGGCCCTCTCCTACGAGCAGTACTTC.

CDR3 nucleotide sequence: TGCGCCAGCAGCGATCCGGGACAGGGGAGCTACGAGCAGTACTTC. As protein: CASSDPGQGSYEQYF. The rearrangement joins TRBV10-1 to TRBJ2-7, with 10 bases matching TRBD1. The CDR3 consists of 15 residues. With 6 bases clipped from V and 3 bases from J, the junction kept 8 bases outside the gene matches. Per the germline V gene, CDR1 is WNHNN and CDR2 is SYGVQD (reference sequence).

The CDR3, as DNA: TGTGCCAGTAGTATCGGCCCTCAGGGGTATAGATCTACTAACTATGGCTACACCTTC. Its protein product is CASSIGPQGYRSTNYGYTF. This chain links TRBV19 with TRBJ1-2, with D perhaps TRBD1 (6 bases). The CDR3 is 19 residues long. V lost 3 bases and J 0 bases, leaving 23 bases between the germline ends. Germline loops: CDR1 LNHDA, CDR2 SQIVND (reference sequence).

J is TRBJ2-7 and V is TRBV5-5; tentative D call: TRBD1 (5 bases). Germline V gene lookup returns CDR1 SGHKS and CDR2 YYEKEE (reference sequence). Trimming took 2 bases from V and 4 from J, leaving 7 bases between them. The CDR3 is 12 residues long. The CDR3 DNA reads as TGTGCCAGCAGCTTACAGGATTACGAGCAGTACTTC. Protein: CASSLQDYEQYF.

The chain has TRBV2 and TRBJ1-6, with unresolved D. The CDR3 extends over 13 amino acids. CDR1 is SNHLY, CDR2 FYNNEI, per germline. Trimming took off 7 bases at V and 7 bases at J, with 11 bases between the two ends. The CDR3 DNA reads TGTGCCAGCAAGCCGAGTCCCAATTCACCCCTCCACTTT. This gives the protein CASKPSPNSPLHF.

The chain is built from TRBV19 and TRBJ1-1, with 7 nucleotides matching TRBD1. Germline-derived CDR1 and CDR2 are LNHDA and SQIVND (reference sequence). The CDR3 is 14 residues long. Trimming took 6 bases from V and 1 from J; bases not matched to a gene: 5. DNA of the CDR3: TGTGCCAGTAGACGGGGGACAGCGAACACTGAAGCTTTCTTT. Its translation: CASRRGTANTEAFF.

This chain links TRBV28 with TRBJ2-1, with 9 bases identical to TRBD2. This CDR3 comprises 12 residues. The V gene end was trimmed by 9 bases and the J gene end by 3 bases; junction bases not matched to a gene: 0. Germline values: CDR1 MDHEN, CDR2 SYDVKM. This CDR3 reads CASSGSYNEQFF. The CDR3 bases are TGTGCCAGTAGCGGGAGCTACAATGAGCAGTTCTTC.

This chain links TRBV4-2 with TRBJ2-5, with 7 bases matching TRBD2. From germline, CDR1 is LGHNA and CDR2 YNFKEQ. J was trimmed by 4 bases and V by 1 base; bases with no gene match: 6. There are 15 residues in the CDR3. CDR3 region: CASSQVSGRGETQYF. As DNA, the CDR3 is TGTGCCAGCAGCCAAGTGAGTGGGAGGGGAGAGACCCAGTACTTC.

The V gene is TRBV6-5, the J gene TRBJ2-7; 8 bases match TRBD2. The germline gives CDR1 MNHEY, CDR2 SVGAGI. Trimming took 0 bases from V and 2 from J; bases not matched to a gene: 3. This CDR3 region has 15 residues. The CDR3 reads CASSYSTGGPYEQYF. The CDR3 DNA follows: TGTGCCAGCAGTTACTCGACGGGAGGGCCCTACGAGCAGTACTTC.

The chain employs TRBV29-1 and TRBJ2-5; a possible D gene is TRBD1 (6 bases). The ends were cut back, 4 bases at V and 6 bases at J, with 18 bases in the middle. The CDR3 is 14 residues long. Germline V gene data show CDR1 as SQVTM and CDR2 as ANQGSEA. Written as DNA, the CDR3 is TGCAGCGTTGTACAGGGAGAAACTGGCCAGACCCAGTACTTC. As protein: CSVVQGETGQTQYF.

The CDR3 is CASSEVWRDPYEQYF. The CDR3 DNA follows: TGTGCCAGCAGTGAAGTATGGCGGGACCCCTACGAGCAGTACTTC. This chain connects TRBV2 to TRBJ2-7, with a possible D match to TRBD2 (6 bases). Germline lookup yields CDR1 SNHLY and CDR2 FYNNEI. CDR3 length: 15 residues. The V and J ends lost 1 base and 2 bases respectively, with 12 bases between them.

The CDR3 spells CASSLQGFGAATQYF. Here the CDR3 DNA reads TGTGCCAGCAGCTTACAGGGGTTCGGGGCGGCTACGCAGTATTTT. The J gene is TRBJ2-3, the V gene TRBV7-3; D may be TRBD1 (6 bases). CDR1 is SGHTA and CDR2 is FQGTGA in the germline V gene. The CDR3 is made up of 15 amino acids. V was pared by 2 bases and J by 8 bases, with 17 bases between.

The chain links TRBV19 to TRBJ2-7, with D possibly being TRBD1 or TRBD2 (5 bases each). Per germline, CDR1 LNHDA and CDR2 SQIVND (reference sequence). This CDR3 has 16 residues. V was shortened by 10 bases and J by 2 bases, with 24 bases between the two germline ends. CDR3 amino acids: CATSGLGSGFTYEQYF. CDR3 in DNA: TGTGCCACTTCGGGGCTCGGGTCAGGATTTACCTACGAGCAGTACTTC.